These 16 T cell receptor beta chains were sequenced from one sample in a study of cytotoxic CD8 clonotypes in ibrutinib-treated CLL. The protocol was immunoSEQ multiplex PCR, while the TCRdb copy is restricted to in-frame clones and leaves out a portion. The sample shows almost 250,000 clones, 70% of them seen only once. The starting material was PBMCs, obtained after 24 months of ibrutinib treatment. The receptors here all came from a human donor with chronic lymphocytic leukemia.

CDR3 coding DNA: TGTGCCAGTACCCTTAGCGGGAGGGCGAAAGATACGCAGTATTTT. It codes for CASTLSGRAKDTQYF. The chain employs TRBV19 and TRBJ2-3, with TRBD2 identical over 11 bases. The CDR3 runs 15 residues. The J segment lost 5 bases and the V segment lost 7 bases, leaving 8 bases of the junction unmatched. From germline, CDR1 is LNHDA and CDR2 SQIVND (reference sequence).

J is TRBJ2-1 and V is TRBV7-2, with 7 bases identical to TRBD2. The CDR3 length is 15 residues. The trim removed 5 bases at V and 0 bases at J, leaving 4 bases unmatched. Germline V gene sequence: CDR1 SGHTA, CDR2 FQGNSA. The DNA of the CDR3 is TGTGCCAGCAGCCGGCTAGCGGACTCCTACAATGAGCAGTTCTTC. Translation gives CASSRLADSYNEQFF. Variable domain in full (rest from reference TRBV7-2 and TRBJ2-1): GAGVSQSPSNKVTEKGKDVELRCDPISGHTALYWYRQSLGQGLEFLIYFQGNSAPDKSGLPSDRFSAERTGGSVSTLTIQRTQQEDSAVYLCASSRLADSYNEQFFGPGTRLTVL.

This chain uses TRBV28 with TRBJ1-5, with TRBD1 matching 7 bases. The germline gives CDR1 MDHEN, CDR2 SYDVKM. This CDR3 spans 15 amino acids. The junction had 7 bases not matched to a gene; V was cut back by 0 bases and J by 8 bases. This CDR3 reads CASSLWDRWREPQHF. The CDR3 nucleotides are TGTGCCAGCAGTTTATGGGACAGGTGGCGGGAGCCCCAGCATTTT.

The chain carries TRBV27 and TRBJ2-7, with TRBD2 matching over 7 bases. From germline, CDR1 is MNHEY and CDR2 SMNVEV (reference sequence). This CDR3 region has 14 residues. Trimming cost V 2 bases and J 6 bases; bases outside gene matches: 7. CDR3 region: CASSLGTGGFEQYF. CDR3 DNA sequence: TGTGCCAGCAGTTTAGGGACGGGAGGCTTCGAGCAGTACTTC.

The rearrangement links TRBV30 to TRBJ2-7, with TRBD2 identical over 9 bases. Per the germline V gene, CDR1 is GTSNPN and CDR2 is SVGIG (reference sequence). Germline trimming cut 4 bases from V and 3 bases from J; bases unmatched to any gene: 7. This CDR3 spans 14 amino acids. The CDR3, as DNA: TGTGCCTGGATGTTGGCGGGAGGGCTCTACGAGCAGTACTTC. This translates into CAWMLAGGLYEQYF.

The rearrangement links TRBV7-9 to TRBJ2-7; 8 bases are shared with TRBD1. Germline lookup yields CDR1 SEHNR and CDR2 FQNEAQ (reference sequence). The V and J ends lost 0 bases and 1 base, in that order; junction bases with no gene match: 8. This CDR3 comprises 17 residues. CDR3 bases: TGTGCCAGCAGCTTAGCCCTGACAGGGGTAGCGTCCTACGAGCAGTACTTC. Its protein product is CASSLALTGVASYEQYF.

This clone has more than one count but fewer than ten. The chain has TRBV5-6 and TRBJ2-5; D is unclear. The germline CDR1 and CDR2 sequences are SGHDT and YYEEEE. V lost 4 bases to trimming and J lost 3 bases, with 10 bases between them. CDR3 length: 13 residues. This CDR3 is CASSPAPEETQYF. CDR3 bases: TGTGCCAGCAGCCCCGCCCCGGAAGAGACCCAGTACTTC.

The chain is built from TRBV4-2 and TRBJ2-1; D is possibly TRBD2 (5 bases). Looked up from germline, CDR1 is LGHNA and CDR2 is YNFKEQ. V shed 0 bases and J shed 1 base, with 13 bases lying between them. The CDR3 is made up of 17 amino acids. CDR3 sequence reads: CASSQEGLGGSYNEQFF. In DNA form, the CDR3 reads TGTGCCAGCAGCCAAGAGGGCCTAGGAGGTTCCTACAATGAGCAGTTCTTC.

The rearrangement joins TRBV5-4 to TRBJ1-2, with D maybe TRBD1 (6 bases). Germline V gene lookup returns CDR1 SGHNT and CDR2 YYREEE (reference sequence). V dropped 3 bases and J dropped 4 bases, with 13 bases sitting between them. This CDR3 region has 14 residues. CDR3 nucleotides: TGTGCCAGCAGCTCCCCAACAGGGACCTATGGCTACACCTTC. As protein: CASSSPTGTYGYTF.

The chain is built from TRBV6-5 and TRBJ1-1; D is undetermined. The V and J ends lost 8 bases and 5 bases respectively, with 15 bases between them. The CDR3 length is 13 residues. CDR1 MNHEY and CDR2 SVGAGI come from the germline V gene. CDR3 sequence (DNA): TGTGCCAGCCGCCGCACATGGGAGACTGAAGCTTTCTTT. As protein: CASRRTWETEAFF.

The table lists this clone with a few counts. The CDR3 DNA follows: TGTGCCAGCAGTTACGTCAGCGGGGGGGTTCTAGGCGGCTACACCTTC. Its protein is CASSYVSGGVLGGYTF. This chain links TRBV6-5 with TRBJ1-2; tentatively, D is TRBD1 (5 bases). The CDR3 spans 16 residues. Trimming took off 2 bases at V and 8 bases at J, with 21 bases between the two ends. Germline V gene data show CDR1 as MNHEY and CDR2 as SVGAGI.

This clone has more than one count but fewer than ten. This chain uses TRBV5-5 with TRBJ2-6; D is possibly TRBD1 (6 bases). Germline CDR1 SGHKS, CDR2 YYEKEE (reference sequence). V lost 3 bases to trimming and J lost 0 bases, with 22 bases between them. The CDR3 is made up of 20 amino acids. The CDR3 here is CASSSNYYRVLHSGANVLTF. The CDR3, as DNA: TGTGCCAGCAGCTCCAACTACTACAGGGTACTTCACTCTGGGGCCAACGTCCTGACTTTC.

The chain couples TRBV5-1 to TRBJ2-2; 8 positions agree with TRBD2. Per germline, CDR1 SGHRS and CDR2 YFSETQ. Unmatched junction bases numbered 7, after V lost 6 bases and J lost 3 bases. The CDR3 totals 15 residues. The CDR3 here is CASNVVAGYTGELFF. The CDR3 DNA sequence: TGCGCCAGCAATGTGGTAGCGGGATACACCGGGGAGCTGTTTTTT. Drawing the rest from reference TRBV5-1 and TRBJ2-2, the complete variable domain is KAGVTQTPRYLIKTRGQQVTLSCSPISGHRSVSWYQQTPGQGLQFLFEYFSETQRNKGNFPGRFSGRQFSNSRSEMNVSTLELGDSALYLCASNVVAGYTGELFFGEGSRLTVL.

This clone was detected a few times. The V call is TRBV6-5, the J call TRBJ2-7, with 11 positions matching TRBD2. Germline-derived CDR1 and CDR2 are MNHEY and SVGAGI. The CDR3 sequence is 14 residues long. V shed 7 bases, J shed 5 bases, and the junction held 7 bases outside the gene matches. The CDR3 loop reads CASTPSGRTNEQYF. In DNA, the CDR3 is TGTGCCAGCACCCCTAGCGGGAGGACCAACGAGCAGTACTTC.

The chain recombines TRBV11-2 with TRBJ1-3, with 7 bases identical to TRBD1. The CDR3 covers 16 residues. CDR1 is SGHAT and CDR2 is FQNNGV in the germline V gene. After removal of 1 base from V and 1 base from J, the junction contained 4 bases not matched to a gene. CDR3 region: CASSLVGQESGNTIYF. As DNA, the CDR3 is TGTGCCAGCAGCTTAGTAGGACAGGAATCTGGAAACACCATATATTTT.

The chain employs TRBV5-1 and TRBJ2-6; TRBD1 matches 9 bases. V was clipped by 5 bases and J by 0 bases; unmatched bases: 3. The CDR3 has 16 amino acids. Germline CDR1 reads SGHRS; CDR2 reads YFSETQ. The CDR3 DNA is TGCGCCAGCAGTTCGGACAGGGGCTCTGGGGCCAACGTCCTGACTTTC. This sequence encodes CASSSDRGSGANVLTF.